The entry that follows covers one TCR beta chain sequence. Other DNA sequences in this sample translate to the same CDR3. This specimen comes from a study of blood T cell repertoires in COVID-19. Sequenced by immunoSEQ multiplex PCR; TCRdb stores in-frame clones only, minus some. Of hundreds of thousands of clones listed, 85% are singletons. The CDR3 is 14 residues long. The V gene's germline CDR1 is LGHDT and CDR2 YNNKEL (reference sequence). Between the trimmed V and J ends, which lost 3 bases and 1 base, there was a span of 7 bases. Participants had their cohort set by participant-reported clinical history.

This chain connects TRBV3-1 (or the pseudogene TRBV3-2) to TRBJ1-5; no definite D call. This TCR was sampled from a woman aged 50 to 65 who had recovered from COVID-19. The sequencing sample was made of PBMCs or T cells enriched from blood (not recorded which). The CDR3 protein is CASSQGGSNQPQHF. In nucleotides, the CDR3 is TGTGCCAGCAGCCAGGGCGGGAGCAATCAGCCCCAGCATTTT.